This T cell receptor beta chain was identified during a study of shared clonotypes between healthy human individuals. Study-wide results and caveats: Sequencing of the sorted subsets was shown by rarefaction to be incomplete despite large depth.

Profiled with immunoSEQ multiplex PCR; TCRdb holds only in-frame clones, not every one. The sample consists of hundreds of thousands of clones, more than 70% of them appearing once. This clone was counted a few times. Antigen unknown. V lost 1 base to trimming and J lost 0 bases, with 6 bases between them. The CDR3 is 14 amino acids. Germline loops: CDR1 SNHLY, CDR2 FYNNEI. The chain recombines TRBV2 with TRBJ1-1; D remains ambiguous. The clonotype was recovered from a woman aged 30 to 39 in good health. Sequenced sample: memory CD4+ T cells sorted from blood. Subset: CD45RA-negative fraction. The CDR3 coding sequence is TGTGCCAGCAGTGAAGTGGCAGTGAACACTGAAGCTTTCTTT. This sequence encodes CASSEVAVNTEAFF.